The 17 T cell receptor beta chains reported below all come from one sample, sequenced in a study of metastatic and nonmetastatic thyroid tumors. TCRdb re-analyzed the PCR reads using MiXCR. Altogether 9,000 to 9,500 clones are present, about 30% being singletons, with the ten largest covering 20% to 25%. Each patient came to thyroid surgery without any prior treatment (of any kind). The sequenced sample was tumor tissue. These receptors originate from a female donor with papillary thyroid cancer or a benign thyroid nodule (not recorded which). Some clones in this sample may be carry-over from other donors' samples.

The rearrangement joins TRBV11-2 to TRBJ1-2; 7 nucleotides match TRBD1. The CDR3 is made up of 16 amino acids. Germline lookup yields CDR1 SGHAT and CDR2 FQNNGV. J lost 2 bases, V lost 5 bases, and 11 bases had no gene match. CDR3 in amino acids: CASSRRPGQRNYGYTF. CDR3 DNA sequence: TGTGCCAGCAGCCGACGCCCGGGACAGCGAAACTATGGCTACACCTTC.

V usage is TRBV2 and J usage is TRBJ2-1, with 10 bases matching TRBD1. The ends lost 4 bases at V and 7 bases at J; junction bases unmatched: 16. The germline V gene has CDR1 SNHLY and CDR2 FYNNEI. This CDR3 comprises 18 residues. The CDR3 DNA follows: TGTGCCAGCAGTGGACGGGACAGGGGAGCCTGGAAACATAATGAGCAGTTCTTC. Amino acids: CASSGRDRGAWKHNEQFF. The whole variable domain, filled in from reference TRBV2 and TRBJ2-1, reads EPEVTQTPSHQVTQMGQEVILRCVPISNHLYFYWYRQILGQKVEFLVSFYNNEISEKSEIFDDQFSVERPDGSNFTLKIRSTKLEDSAMYFCASSGRDRGAWKHNEQFFGPGTRLTVL.

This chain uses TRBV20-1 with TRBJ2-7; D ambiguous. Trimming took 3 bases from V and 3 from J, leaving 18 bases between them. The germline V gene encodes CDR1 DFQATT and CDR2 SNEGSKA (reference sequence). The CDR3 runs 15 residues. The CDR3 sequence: CSARLLGLGFYEQYF. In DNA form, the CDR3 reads TGCAGTGCTAGGCTGTTGGGCTTAGGCTTCTACGAGCAGTACTTC.

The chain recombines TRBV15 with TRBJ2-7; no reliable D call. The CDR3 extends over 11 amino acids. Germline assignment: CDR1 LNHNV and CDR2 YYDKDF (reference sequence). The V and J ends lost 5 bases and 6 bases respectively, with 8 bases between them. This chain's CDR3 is CATSLCSEQYF. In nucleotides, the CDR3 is TGTGCCACCAGCCTCTGTTCCGAGCAGTACTTC.

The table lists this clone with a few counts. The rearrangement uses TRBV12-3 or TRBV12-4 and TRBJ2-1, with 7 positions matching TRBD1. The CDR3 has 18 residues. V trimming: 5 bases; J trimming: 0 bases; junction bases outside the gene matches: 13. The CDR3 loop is CASSHPGRQGSSYNEQFF. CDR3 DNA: TGTGCCAGCAGTCACCCCGGAAGACAGGGTAGCTCCTACAATGAGCAGTTCTTC.

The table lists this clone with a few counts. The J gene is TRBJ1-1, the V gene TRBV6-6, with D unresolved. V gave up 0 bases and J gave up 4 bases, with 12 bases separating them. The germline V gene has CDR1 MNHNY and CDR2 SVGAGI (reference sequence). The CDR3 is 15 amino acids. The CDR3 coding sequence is TGTGCCAGCAGTTACTCCGGGGTGGGCGGCACTGAAGCTTTCTTT. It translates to CASSYSGVGGTEAFF.

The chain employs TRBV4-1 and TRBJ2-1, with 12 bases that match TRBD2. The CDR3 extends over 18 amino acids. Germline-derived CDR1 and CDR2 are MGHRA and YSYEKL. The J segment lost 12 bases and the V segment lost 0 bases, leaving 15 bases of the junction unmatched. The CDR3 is CASSQEPSTSGRTHSQFF. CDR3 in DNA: TGCGCCAGCAGCCAAGAGCCCAGCACTAGCGGGAGGACACATTCGCAGTTCTTC.

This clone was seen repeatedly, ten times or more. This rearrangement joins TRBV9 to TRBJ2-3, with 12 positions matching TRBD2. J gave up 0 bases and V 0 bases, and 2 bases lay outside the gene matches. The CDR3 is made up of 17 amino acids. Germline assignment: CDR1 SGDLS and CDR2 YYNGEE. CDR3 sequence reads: CASSVGLAGASTDTQYF. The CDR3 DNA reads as TGTGCCAGCAGCGTAGGACTAGCGGGAGCCAGCACAGATACGCAGTATTTT.

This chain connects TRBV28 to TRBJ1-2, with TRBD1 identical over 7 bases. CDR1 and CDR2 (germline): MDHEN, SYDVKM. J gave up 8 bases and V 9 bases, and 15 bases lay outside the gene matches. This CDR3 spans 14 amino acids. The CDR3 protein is CARTPGKGAGGYTF. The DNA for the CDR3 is TGTGCCAGAACCCCCGGGAAGGGGGCGGGGGGCTACACCTTC.

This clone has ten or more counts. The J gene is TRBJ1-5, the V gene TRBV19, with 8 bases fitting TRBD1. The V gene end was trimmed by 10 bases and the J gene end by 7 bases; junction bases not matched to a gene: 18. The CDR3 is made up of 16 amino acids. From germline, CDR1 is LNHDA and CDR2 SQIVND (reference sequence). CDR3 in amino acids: CATSGTGFVNRQPQHF. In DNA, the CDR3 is TGTGCCACCTCCGGGACAGGTTTCGTTAACCGCCAGCCCCAGCATTTT. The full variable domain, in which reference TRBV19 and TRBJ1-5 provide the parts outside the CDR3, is DGGITQSPKYLFRKEGQNVTLSCEQNLNHDAMYWYRQDPGQGLRLIYYSQIVNDFQKGDIAEGYSVSREKKESFPLTVTSAQKNPTAFYLCATSGTGFVNRQPQHFGDGTRLSIL.

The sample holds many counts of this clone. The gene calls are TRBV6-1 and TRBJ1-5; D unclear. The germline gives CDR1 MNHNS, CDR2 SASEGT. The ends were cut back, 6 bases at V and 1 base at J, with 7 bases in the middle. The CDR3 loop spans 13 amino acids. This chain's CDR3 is CASRLWSNQPQHF. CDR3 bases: TGTGCCAGCAGGCTTTGGAGCAATCAGCCCCAGCATTTT.

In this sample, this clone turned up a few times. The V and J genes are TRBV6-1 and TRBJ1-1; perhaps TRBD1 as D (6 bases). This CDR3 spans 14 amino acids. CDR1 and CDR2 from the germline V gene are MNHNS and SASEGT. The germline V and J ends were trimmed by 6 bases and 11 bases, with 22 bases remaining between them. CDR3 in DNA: TGTGCCAGCAGCGGACGACGACAGGTTAGATCGGCTTTCTTT. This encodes CASSGRRQVRSAFF.

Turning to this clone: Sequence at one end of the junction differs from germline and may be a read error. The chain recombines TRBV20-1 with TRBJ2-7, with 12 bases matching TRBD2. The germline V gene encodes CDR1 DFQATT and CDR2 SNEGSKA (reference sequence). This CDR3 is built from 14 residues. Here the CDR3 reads CGARRLAGDLEQYF. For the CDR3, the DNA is TGCGGTGCTAGAAGACTAGCGGGAGATCTCGAGCAGTACTTC.

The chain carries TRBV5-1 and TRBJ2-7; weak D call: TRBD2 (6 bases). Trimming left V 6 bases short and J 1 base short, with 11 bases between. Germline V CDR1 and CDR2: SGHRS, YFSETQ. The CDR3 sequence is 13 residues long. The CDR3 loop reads CASTEGGSYEQYF. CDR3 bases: TGCGCCAGCACAGAGGGAGGTTCCTACGAGCAGTACTTC.

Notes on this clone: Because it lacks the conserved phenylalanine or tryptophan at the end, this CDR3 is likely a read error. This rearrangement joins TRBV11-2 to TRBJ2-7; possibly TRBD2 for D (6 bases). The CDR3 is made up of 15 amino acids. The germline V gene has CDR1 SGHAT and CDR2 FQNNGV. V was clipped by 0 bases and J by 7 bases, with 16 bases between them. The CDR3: CASSLDPSGRWEQYL. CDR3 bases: TGTGCCAGCAGCTTAGATCCTAGTGGGAGGTGGGAGCAGTACCTC.

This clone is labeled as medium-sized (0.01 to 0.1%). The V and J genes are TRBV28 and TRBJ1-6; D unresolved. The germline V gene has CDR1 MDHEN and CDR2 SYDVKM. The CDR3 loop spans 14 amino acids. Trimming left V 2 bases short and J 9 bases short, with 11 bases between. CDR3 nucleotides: TGTGCCAGCAGTTTAGTACAGTCGGCTTCACCCCTCCACTTT. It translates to CASSLVQSASPLHF. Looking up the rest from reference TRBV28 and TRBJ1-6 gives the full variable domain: DVKVTQSSRYLVKRTGEKVFLECVQDMDHENMFWYRQDPGLGLRLIYFSYDVKMKEKGDIPEGYSVSREKKERFSLILESASTNQTSMYLCASSLVQSASPLHFGNGTRLTVT.

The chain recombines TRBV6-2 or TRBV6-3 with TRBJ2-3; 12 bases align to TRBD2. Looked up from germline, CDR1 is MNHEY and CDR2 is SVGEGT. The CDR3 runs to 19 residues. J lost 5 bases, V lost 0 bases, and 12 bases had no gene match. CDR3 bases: TGTGCCAGCAGTTACTCCGGCTCTAGCGGGAGGGCCAAGGGAGATACGCAGTATTTT. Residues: CASSYSGSSGRAKGDTQYF.